The 13 T cell receptor beta chains below were found in one sample sequenced in a study of T cell repertoires in cytomegalovirus infection. Which antigens these TCRs recognize remains unknown. TCRdb independently ran MiXCR on the reads; one entry per CDR3 protein. The sample has fewer than 850,000 distinct CDR3 sequences, 25% to 30% seen once. The source material was cultured CD8+ T cells from PBMCs, sampled from culture after CMV antigen stimulation. These receptors all stem from a human donor in good health (CMV status not recorded). Some clones in this sample may be carry-over from other donors' samples.

As concerns this clonotype: One base away lies a much larger clone, so this may be a sequencing read error. The chain has TRBV13 and TRBJ2-1; TRBD1 might be the D (6 bases). CDR3 length: 14 residues. CDR1 PRHDT and CDR2 FYEKMQ come from the germline V gene (reference sequence). V was cut by 1 base and J by 8 bases, with 12 bases left in between. The chain's CDR3 is CASSLVGAGDEQFF. CDR3 sequence (DNA): TGTGCCAGCAGCTTAGTGGGGGCAGGCGATGAGCAGTTCTTC.

This clonotype showed up just a few times. J is TRBJ2-7 and V is TRBV4-2; no definite D call. Trimming pared 5 bases from V and 3 bases from J, leaving 11 bases between. The CDR3 totals 13 residues. The germline V gene has CDR1 LGHNA and CDR2 YNFKEQ. The CDR3 DNA reads TGTGCCAGCAGCGAAAGCGCGAACTACGAGCAGTACTTC. Protein sequence: CASSESANYEQYF.

This clonotype was counted a few times. V and J are TRBV28 and TRBJ1-2; 8 bases are a match to TRBD1. This CDR3 region has 17 residues. Germline lookup yields CDR1 MDHEN and CDR2 SYDVKM. With V trimmed by 2 bases and J by 4 bases, 12 bases remained unmatched. The CDR3 loop reads CASSLRGAGGFVYGYTF. The CDR3 nucleotides read TGTGCCAGCAGTTTAAGAGGGGCAGGGGGCTTTGTCTATGGCTACACCTTC.

This clonotype was seen a handful of times. The chain combines TRBV29-1 with TRBJ2-1, with TRBD1 identical over 8 bases. The V segment lost 3 bases and the J segment 4 bases; nucleotides outside the gene matches: 17. Germline-derived CDR1 and CDR2 are SQVTM and ANQGSEA. The CDR3 runs 18 residues. CDR3 in DNA: TGCAGCGTTGAGGGGTGGGTAGGGCAGGGGGCGTCTTACAATGAGCAGTTCTTC. This sequence encodes CSVEGWVGQGASYNEQFF.

The V call is TRBV6-2 or TRBV6-3, the J call TRBJ2-1; D remains ambiguous. The germline gives CDR1 MNHEY, CDR2 SVGEGT. Trimming shortened V by 7 bases and J by 0 bases, and 7 bases separated the two germline ends. There are 13 residues in the CDR3. The CDR3 region is CASTLHSYNEQFF. Written as DNA, the CDR3 is TGTGCCAGCACTCTACACTCCTACAATGAGCAGTTCTTC.

As regards this clonotype: The junction differs from germline at one of its ends, possibly a read error. CDR3 in DNA: TGCAGTGCTAGAGATCAGGGACTCCTAACTTTC. This translates into CSARDQGLLTF. The rearrangement uses TRBV20-1 and TRBJ2-6, with D possibly TRBD2 on 6 matching bases. Germline-derived CDR1 and CDR2 are DFQATT and SNEGSKA (reference sequence). CDR3 size: 11 residues.

A few counts support this clonotype. The rearrangement links TRBV6-2 or TRBV6-3 to TRBJ2-5, with D unresolved. The CDR3 sequence is 16 residues long. CDR1 MNHEY and CDR2 SVGEGT come from the germline V gene. Trimming stripped 2 bases from V and 5 bases from J, with 18 bases between. CDR3 sequence reads: CASSYNSDLDGETQYF. DNA of the CDR3: TGTGCCAGCAGTTACAACAGTGACCTGGATGGTGAGACCCAGTACTTC.

Here the CDR3 DNA reads TGTGCCAGCAGTTCCTCGGACAGGGAAGGTGAAAAACTGTTTTTT. Its translation: CASSSSDREGEKLFF. The chain recombines TRBV7-9 with TRBJ1-4, with 8 bases lining up with TRBD1. V dropped 6 bases and J dropped 7; count of bases not matched to a gene: 10. This CDR3 region has 15 residues. The germline V gene encodes CDR1 SEHNR and CDR2 FQNEAQ (reference sequence).

This clonotype was seen a handful of times. The genes are TRBV5-4 and TRBJ2-5; tentatively, D is TRBD2 (7 bases). The CDR3 is made up of 14 amino acids. Germline V gives CDR1 SGHNT, CDR2 YYREEE (reference sequence). The ends were cut back, 2 bases at V and 5 bases at J, with 13 bases in the middle. CDR3: CASSFGGHIETQYF. The CDR3 region has the DNA TGTGCCAGCAGCTTCGGGGGGCATATTGAGACCCAGTACTTC.

This clonotype was detected many times. CDR3 amino acids: CASSHDRDRGHNEQFF. The CDR3 bases are TGTGCCAGCAGCCATGATAGGGACAGGGGGCACAATGAGCAGTTCTTC. The chain employs TRBV9 and TRBJ2-1; TRBD1 aligns across 12 bases. The CDR3 totals 16 residues. Germline lookup yields CDR1 SGDLS and CDR2 YYNGEE. Unmatched junction bases numbered 7, after V lost 4 bases and J lost 5 bases.

This chain links TRBV2 with TRBJ2-5; TRBD2 aligns across 9 bases. Germline CDR1 is SNHLY and CDR2 is FYNNEI. J gave up 5 bases and V 5 bases, and 9 bases lay outside the gene matches. The CDR3 is made up of 15 amino acids. This CDR3 reads CASSLAGPGEETQYF. The DNA of the CDR3 is TGTGCCAGCAGTCTAGCGGGGCCTGGGGAGGAGACCCAGTACTTC.

Only a few counts were recorded for this clonotype. J is TRBJ1-2 and V is TRBV10-3; D gene ambiguous. V shed 8 bases and J shed 6 bases, with 22 bases lying between them. The CDR3 runs 15 residues. Germline lookup yields CDR1 ENHRY and CDR2 SYGVKD. CDR3 nucleotide sequence: TGTGCCATCCCCATCGCCTGGGAAAAAAGAAATGGCTACACCTTC. This encodes CAIPIAWEKRNGYTF.

Remarks on this clonotype: A junction boundary mismatches the germline segment, possibly from a read error. The chain has TRBV5-6 and TRBJ2-3; D is unresolved. The CDR3 runs 12 residues. Germline assignment: CDR1 SGHDT and CDR2 YYEEEE. CDR3 loop: CASSSTGDMQYF. The CDR3 coding sequence is TGTGCCAGCAGCTCGACCGGAGATATGCAGTATTTT.